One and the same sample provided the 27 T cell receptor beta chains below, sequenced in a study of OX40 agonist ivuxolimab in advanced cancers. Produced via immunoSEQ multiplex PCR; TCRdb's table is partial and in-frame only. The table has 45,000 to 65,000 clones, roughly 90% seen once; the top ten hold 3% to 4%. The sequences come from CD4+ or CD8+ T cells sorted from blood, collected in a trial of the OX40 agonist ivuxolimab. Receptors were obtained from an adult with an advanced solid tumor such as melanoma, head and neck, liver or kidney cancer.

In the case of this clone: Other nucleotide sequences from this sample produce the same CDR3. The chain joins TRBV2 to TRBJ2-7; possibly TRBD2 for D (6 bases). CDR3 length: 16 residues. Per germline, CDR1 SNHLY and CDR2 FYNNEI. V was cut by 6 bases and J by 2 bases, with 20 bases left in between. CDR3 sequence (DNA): TGTGCCAGCAGCGGAGGTGGGGGGTTGGGGCCCTACGAGCAGTACTTC. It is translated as CASSGGGGLGPYEQYF.

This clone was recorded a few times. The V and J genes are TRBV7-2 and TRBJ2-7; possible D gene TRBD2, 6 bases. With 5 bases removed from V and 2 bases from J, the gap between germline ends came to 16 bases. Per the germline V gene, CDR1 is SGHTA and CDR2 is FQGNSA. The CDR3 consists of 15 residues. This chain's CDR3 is CASSQNSGHTYEQYF. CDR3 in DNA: TGTGCCAGCAGCCAAAATAGCGGACACACCTACGAGCAGTACTTC.

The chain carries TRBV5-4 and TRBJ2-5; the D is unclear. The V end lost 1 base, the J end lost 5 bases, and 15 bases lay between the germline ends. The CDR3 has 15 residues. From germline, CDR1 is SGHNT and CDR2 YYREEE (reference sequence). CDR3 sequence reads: CASSLPIGPSETQYF. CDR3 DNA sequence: TGTGCCAGCAGCTTGCCTATAGGGCCCTCGGAGACCCAGTACTTC.

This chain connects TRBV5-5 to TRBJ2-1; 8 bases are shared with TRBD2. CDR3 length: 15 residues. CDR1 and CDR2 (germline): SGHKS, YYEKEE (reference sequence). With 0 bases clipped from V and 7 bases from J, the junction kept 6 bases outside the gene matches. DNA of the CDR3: TGTGCCAGCAGCTTGGGAGCGGGAGTCAATAATGAGCAGTTCTTC. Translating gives CASSLGAGVNNEQFF.

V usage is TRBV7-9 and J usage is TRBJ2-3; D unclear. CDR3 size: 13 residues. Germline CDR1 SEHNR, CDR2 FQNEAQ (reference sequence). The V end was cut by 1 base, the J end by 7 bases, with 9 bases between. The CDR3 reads CASSLGTRNTQYF. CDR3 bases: TGTGCCAGCAGCTTAGGTACAAGGAATACGCAGTATTTT.

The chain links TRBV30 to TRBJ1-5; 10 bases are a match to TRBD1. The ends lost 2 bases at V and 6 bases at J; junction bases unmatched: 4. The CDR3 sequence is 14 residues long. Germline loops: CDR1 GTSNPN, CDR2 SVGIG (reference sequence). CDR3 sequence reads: CAWSQGQGRQPQHF. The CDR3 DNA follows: TGTGCCTGGAGTCAGGGACAGGGGCGTCAGCCCCAGCATTTT.

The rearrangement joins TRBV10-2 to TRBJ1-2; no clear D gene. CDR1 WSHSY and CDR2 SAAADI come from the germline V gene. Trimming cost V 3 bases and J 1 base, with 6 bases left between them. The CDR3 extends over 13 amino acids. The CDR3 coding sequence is TGCGCCAGCAGTGATGACGGTAACTATGGCTACACCTTC. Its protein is CASSDDGNYGYTF.

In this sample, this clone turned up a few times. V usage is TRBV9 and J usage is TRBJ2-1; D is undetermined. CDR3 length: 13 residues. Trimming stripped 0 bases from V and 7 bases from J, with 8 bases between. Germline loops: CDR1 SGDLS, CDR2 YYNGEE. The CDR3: CASSVGADNEQFF. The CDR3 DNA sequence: TGTGCCAGCAGCGTAGGGGCGGATAATGAGCAGTTCTTC. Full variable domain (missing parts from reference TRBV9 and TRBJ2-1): DSGVTQTPKHLITATGQRVTLRCSPRSGDLSVYWYQQSLDQGLQFLIQYYNGEERAKGNILERFSAQQFPDLHSELNLSSLELGDSALYFCASSVGADNEQFFGPGTRLTVL.

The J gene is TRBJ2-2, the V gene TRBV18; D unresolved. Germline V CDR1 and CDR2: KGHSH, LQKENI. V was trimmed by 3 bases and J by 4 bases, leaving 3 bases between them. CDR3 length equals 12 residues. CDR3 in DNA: TGTGCCAGCTCACCGTCCACCGGGGAGCTGTTTTTT. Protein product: CASSPSTGELFF.

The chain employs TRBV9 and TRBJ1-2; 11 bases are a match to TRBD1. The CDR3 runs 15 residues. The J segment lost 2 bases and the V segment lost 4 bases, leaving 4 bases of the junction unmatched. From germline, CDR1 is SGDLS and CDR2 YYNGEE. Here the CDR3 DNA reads TGTGCCAGCAGCACTGGACAGGGGGCAAACTATGGCTACACCTTC. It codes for CASSTGQGANYGYTF.

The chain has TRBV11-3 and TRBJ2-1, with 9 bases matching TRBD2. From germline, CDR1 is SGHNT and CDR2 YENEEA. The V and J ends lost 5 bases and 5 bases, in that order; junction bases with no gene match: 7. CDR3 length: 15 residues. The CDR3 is CASSPNGGRDNEQFF. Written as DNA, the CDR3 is TGTGCCAGCAGCCCAAATGGCGGGAGGGACAATGAGCAGTTCTTC. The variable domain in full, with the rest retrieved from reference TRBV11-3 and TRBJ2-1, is EAGVVQSPRYKIIEKKQPVAFWCNPISGHNTLYWYLQNLGQGPELLIRYENEEAVDDSQLPKDRFSAERLKGVDSTLKIQPAELGDSAVYLCASSPNGGRDNEQFFGPGTRLTVL.

The CDR3 DNA is TGTGCCAGTAGTCGACTTAGCTATGGCTACACCTTC. Translating it yields CASSRLSYGYTF. The chain combines TRBV19 with TRBJ1-2, with D hard to call. Per germline, CDR1 LNHDA and CDR2 SQIVND (reference sequence). V was shortened by 5 bases and J by 4 bases, with 8 bases between the two germline ends. This CDR3 region has 12 residues.

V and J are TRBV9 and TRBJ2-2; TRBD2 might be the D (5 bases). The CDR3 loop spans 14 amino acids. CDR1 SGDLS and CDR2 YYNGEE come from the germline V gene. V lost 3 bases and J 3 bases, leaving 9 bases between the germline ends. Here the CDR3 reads CASSALGDTGELFF. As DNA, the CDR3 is TGTGCCAGCAGCGCCCTGGGAGACACCGGGGAGCTGTTTTTT.

The CDR3 loop reads CSVKGGQRETQYF. In DNA, the CDR3 is TGCAGCGTCAAAGGGGGGCAGCGGGAGACCCAGTACTTC. The rearrangement links TRBV29-1 to TRBJ2-5; D tentatively fits TRBD1 or TRBD2 (6 bases each). The CDR3 is 13 residues long. The V gene's germline CDR1 is SQVTM and CDR2 ANQGSEA. V was clipped by 6 bases and J by 5 bases, with 16 bases between them.

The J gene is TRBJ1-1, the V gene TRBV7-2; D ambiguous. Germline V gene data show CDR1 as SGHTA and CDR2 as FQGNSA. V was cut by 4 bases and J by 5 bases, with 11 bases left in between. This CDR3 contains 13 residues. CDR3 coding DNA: TGTGCCAGCAGCTCGACGGGGAGGACTGAAGCTTTCTTT. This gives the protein CASSSTGRTEAFF. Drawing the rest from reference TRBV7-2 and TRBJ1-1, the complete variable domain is GAGVSQSPSNKVTEKGKDVELRCDPISGHTALYWYRQSLGQGLEFLIYFQGNSAPDKSGLPSDRFSAERTGGSVSTLTIQRTQQEDSAVYLCASSSTGRTEAFFGQGTRLTVV.

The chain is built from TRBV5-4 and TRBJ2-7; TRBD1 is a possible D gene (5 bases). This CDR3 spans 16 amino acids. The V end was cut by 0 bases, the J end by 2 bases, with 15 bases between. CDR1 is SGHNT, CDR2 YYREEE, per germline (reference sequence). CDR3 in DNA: TGTGCCAGCAGCTTGGCCCCCCTAGGGGCCCCCTACGAGCAGTACTTC. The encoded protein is CASSLAPLGAPYEQYF.

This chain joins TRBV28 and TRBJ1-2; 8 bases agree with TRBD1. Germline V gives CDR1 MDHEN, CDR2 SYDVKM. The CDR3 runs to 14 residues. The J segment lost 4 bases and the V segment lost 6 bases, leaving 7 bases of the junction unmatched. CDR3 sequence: CASRPFDRGYGYTF. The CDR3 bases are TGTGCCAGCAGACCATTCGACAGGGGCTATGGCTACACCTTC.

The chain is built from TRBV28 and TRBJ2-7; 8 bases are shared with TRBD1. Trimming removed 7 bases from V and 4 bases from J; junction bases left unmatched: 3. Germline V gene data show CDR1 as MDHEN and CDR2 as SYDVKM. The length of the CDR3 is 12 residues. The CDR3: CASTTGVYEQYF. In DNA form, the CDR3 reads TGTGCCAGCACGACAGGGGTGTACGAGCAGTACTTC.

The CDR3 protein is CASSRILTDTQYF. CDR3 in DNA: TGTGCCAGCAGCCGCATATTGACAGATACGCAGTATTTT. The gene calls are TRBV4-2 and TRBJ2-3; D gene uncertain. The CDR3 is 13 amino acids. The germline V gene encodes CDR1 LGHNA and CDR2 YNFKEQ. The germline V and J ends were trimmed by 4 bases and 3 bases, with 8 bases remaining between them.

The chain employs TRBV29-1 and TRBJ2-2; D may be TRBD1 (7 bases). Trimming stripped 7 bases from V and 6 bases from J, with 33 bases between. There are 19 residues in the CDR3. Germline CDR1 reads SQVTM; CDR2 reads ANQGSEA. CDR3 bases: TGCAGCGATCCTCCCGAACTTCCGCTCGCGCGGGACAGCCCCGGGGAGCTGTTTTTT. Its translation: CSDPPELPLARDSPGELFF.

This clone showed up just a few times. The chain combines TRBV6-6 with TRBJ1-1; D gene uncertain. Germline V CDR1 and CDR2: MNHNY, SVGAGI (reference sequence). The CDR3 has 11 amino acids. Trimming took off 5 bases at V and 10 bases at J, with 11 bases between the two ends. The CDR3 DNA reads TGTGCCAGCAGTCCTATGACGAGAGCTTTCTTT. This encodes CASSPMTRAFF.

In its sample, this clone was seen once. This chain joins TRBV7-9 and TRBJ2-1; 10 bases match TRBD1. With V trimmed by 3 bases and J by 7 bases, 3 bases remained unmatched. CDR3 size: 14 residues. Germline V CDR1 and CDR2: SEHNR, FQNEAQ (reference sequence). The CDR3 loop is CASSLGQGFNEQFF. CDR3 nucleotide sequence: TGTGCCAGCAGCTTGGGACAGGGGTTTAATGAGCAGTTCTTC.

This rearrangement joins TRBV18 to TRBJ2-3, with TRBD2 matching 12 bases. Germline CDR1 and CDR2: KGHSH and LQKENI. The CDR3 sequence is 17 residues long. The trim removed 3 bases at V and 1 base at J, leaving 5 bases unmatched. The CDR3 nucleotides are TGTGCCAGCTCACCCGGGACTAGCGGGTTTGGCACAGATACGCAGTATTTT. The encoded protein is CASSPGTSGFGTDTQYF.

CDR3 coding DNA: TGTGCCAGCAGACCCGACAGCAATAGCAATCAGCCCCAGCATTTT. Encoded protein: CASRPDSNSNQPQHF. The chain uses TRBV27 and TRBJ1-5; a weak D match, TRBD1 (5 bases). This CDR3 region has 15 residues. Trimming removed 6 bases from V and 0 bases from J, with 12 bases in between. Germline V gene data show CDR1 as MNHEY and CDR2 as SMNVEV (reference sequence).

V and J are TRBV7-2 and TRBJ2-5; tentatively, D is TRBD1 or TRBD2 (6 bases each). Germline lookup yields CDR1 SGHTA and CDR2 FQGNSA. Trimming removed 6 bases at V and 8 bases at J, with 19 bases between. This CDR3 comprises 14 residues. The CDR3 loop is CASRAGSGASTQYF. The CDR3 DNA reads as TGTGCCAGCAGGGCCGGTTCGGGGGCTAGTACCCAGTACTTC.

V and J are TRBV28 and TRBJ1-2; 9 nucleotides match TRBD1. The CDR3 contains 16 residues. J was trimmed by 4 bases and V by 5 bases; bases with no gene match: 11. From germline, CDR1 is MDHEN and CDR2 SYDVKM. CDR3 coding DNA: TGTGCCAGCAGTACGCAACACAGGGGGCTCGGCTATGGCTACACCTTC. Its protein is CASSTQHRGLGYGYTF.

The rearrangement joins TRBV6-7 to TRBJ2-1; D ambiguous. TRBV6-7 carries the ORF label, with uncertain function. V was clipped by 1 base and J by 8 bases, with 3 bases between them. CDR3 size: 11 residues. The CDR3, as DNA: TGTGCCAGCAGTTACTGGGATGAGCAGTTCTTC. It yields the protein CASSYWDEQFF.